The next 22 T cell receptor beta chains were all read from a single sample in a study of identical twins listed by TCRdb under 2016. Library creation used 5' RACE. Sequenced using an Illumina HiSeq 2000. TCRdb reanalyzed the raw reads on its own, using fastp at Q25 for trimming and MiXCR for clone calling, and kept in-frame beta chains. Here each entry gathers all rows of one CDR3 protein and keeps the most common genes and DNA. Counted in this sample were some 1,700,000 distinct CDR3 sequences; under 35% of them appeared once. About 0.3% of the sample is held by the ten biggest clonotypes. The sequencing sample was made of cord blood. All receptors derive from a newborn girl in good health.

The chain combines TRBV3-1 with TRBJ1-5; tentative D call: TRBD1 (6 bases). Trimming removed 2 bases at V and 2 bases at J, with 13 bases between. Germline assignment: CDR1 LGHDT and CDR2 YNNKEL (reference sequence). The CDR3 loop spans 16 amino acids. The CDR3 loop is CASSQSWRGGNQPQHF. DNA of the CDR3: TGTGCCAGCAGCCAATCCTGGAGGGGGGGCAATCAGCCCCAGCATTTT.

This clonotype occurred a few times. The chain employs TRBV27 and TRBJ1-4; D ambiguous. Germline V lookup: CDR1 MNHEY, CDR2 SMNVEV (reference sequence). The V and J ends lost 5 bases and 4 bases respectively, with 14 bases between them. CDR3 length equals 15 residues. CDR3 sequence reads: CASSPYRDLNEKLFF. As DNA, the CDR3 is TGTGCCAGCAGTCCCTACCGGGATCTTAATGAAAAACTGTTTTTT.

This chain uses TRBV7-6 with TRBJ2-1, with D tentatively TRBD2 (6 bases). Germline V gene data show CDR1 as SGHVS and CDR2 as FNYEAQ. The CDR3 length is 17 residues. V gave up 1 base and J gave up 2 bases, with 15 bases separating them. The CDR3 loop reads CASSLGMAGNPYNEQFF. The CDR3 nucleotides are TGTGCCAGCAGCTTAGGTATGGCGGGGAACCCCTACAATGAGCAGTTCTTC.

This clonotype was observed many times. DNA of the CDR3: TGCAGTGCTAGCTACACAGATACGCAGTATTTT. It encodes CSASYTDTQYF. The chain recombines TRBV20-1 with TRBJ2-3, with D uncertain. V lost 3 bases and J 2 bases, leaving 3 bases between the germline ends. Germline V lookup: CDR1 DFQATT, CDR2 SNEGSKA (reference sequence). The CDR3 is 11 residues long.

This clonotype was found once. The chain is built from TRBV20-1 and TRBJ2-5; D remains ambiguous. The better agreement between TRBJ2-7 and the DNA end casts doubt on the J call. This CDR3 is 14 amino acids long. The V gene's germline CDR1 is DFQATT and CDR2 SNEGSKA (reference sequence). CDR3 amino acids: CSALLSGTSYEQYF. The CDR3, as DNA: TGCAGTGCCCTATTATCCGGTACCTCCTACGAGCAGTACTTC.

CDR3 region: CATSRGQGTADTQYF. The CDR3 DNA sequence: TGTGCCACTTCACGGGGACAGGGAACCGCAGATACGCAGTATTTT. This chain joins TRBV15 and TRBJ2-3; 9 nucleotides match TRBD1. V shed 9 bases, J shed 4 bases, and the junction held 11 bases outside the gene matches. Looked up from germline, CDR1 is LNHNV and CDR2 is YYDKDF (reference sequence). The CDR3 length is 15 residues.

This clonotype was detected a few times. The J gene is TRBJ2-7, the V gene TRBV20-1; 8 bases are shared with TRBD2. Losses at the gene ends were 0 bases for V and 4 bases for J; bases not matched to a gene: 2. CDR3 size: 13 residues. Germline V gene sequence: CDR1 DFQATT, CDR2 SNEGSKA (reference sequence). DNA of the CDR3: TGCAGTGCTAGAGAGCCGGGAGGGTACGAGCAGTACTTC. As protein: CSAREPGGYEQYF.

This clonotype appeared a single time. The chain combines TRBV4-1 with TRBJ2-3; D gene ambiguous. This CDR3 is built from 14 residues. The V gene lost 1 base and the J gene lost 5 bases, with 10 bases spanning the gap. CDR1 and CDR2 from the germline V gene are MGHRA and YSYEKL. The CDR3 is CASSQVRWEDTQYF. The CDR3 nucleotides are TGCGCCAGCAGCCAAGTCCGGTGGGAAGATACGCAGTATTTT.

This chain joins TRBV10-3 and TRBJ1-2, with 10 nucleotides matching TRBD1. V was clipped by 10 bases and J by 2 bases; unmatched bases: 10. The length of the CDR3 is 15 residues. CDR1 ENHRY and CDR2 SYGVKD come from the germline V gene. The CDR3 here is CATVMTGGQNYGYTF. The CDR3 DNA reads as TGTGCCACCGTCATGACAGGGGGCCAAAACTATGGCTACACCTTC.

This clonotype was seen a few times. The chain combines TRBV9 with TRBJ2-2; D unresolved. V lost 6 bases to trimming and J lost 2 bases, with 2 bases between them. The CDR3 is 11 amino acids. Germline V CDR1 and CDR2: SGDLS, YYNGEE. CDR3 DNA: TGTGCCAGCAAAAACACCGGGGAGCTGTTTTTT. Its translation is CASKNTGELFF.

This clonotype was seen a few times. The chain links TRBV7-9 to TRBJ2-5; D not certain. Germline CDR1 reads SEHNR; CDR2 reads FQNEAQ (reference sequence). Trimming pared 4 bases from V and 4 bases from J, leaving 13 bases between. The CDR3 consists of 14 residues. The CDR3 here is CASSSTRGRETQYF. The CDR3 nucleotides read TGTGCCAGCAGCTCCACCCGTGGTAGAGAGACCCAGTACTTC.

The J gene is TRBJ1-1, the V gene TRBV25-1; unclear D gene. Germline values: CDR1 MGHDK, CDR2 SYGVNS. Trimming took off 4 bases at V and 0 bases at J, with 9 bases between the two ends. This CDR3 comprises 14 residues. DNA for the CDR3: TGTGCCAGCAGTGCGGACCCCTTGAACACTGAAGCTTTCTTT. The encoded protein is CASSADPLNTEAFF.

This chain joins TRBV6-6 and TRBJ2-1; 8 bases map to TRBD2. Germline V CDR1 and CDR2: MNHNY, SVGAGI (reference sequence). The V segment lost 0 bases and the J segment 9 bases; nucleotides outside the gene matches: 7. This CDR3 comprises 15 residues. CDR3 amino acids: CASSYSSAGVGEQFF. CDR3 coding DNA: TGTGCCAGCAGTTACTCGTCAGCGGGGGTGGGTGAGCAGTTCTTC.

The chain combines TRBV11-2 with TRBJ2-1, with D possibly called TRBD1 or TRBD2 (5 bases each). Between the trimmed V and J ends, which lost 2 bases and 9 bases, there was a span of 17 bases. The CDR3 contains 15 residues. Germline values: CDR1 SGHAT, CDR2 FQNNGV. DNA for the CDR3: TGTGCCAGCAGCTTACTCGGGGACCCTAGGGGTGAGCAGTTCTTC. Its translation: CASSLLGDPRGEQFF.

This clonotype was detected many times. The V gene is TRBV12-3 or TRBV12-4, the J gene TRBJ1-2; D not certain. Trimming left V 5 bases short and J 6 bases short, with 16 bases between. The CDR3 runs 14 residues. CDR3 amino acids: CASSPSPGLDGYTF. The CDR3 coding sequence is TGTGCCAGCAGTCCTAGCCCCGGCCTCGATGGCTACACCTTC.

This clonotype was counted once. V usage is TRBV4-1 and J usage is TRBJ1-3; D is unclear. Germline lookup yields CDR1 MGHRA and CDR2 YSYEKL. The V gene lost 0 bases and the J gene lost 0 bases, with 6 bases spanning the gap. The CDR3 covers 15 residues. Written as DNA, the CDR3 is TGCGCCAGCAGCCAAGAGACCAGCTCTGGAAACACCATATATTTT. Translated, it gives CASSQETSSGNTIYF.

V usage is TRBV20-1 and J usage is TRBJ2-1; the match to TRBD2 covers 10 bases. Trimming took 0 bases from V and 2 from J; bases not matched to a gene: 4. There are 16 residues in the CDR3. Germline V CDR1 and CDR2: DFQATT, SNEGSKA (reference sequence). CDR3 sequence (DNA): TGCAGTGCTAGAGATCTCAGCGGGAGGGCCTACAATGAGCAGTTCTTC. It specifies CSARDLSGRAYNEQFF.

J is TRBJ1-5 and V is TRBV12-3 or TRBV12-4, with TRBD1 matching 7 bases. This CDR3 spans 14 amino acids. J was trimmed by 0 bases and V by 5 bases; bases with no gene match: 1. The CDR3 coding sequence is TGTGCCAGCAGTGGGACAGCTAGCAATCAGCCCCAGCATTTT. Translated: CASSGTASNQPQHF.

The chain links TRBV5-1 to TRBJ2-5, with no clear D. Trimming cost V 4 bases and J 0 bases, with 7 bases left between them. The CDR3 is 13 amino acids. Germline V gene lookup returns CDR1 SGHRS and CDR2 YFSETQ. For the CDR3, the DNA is TGCGCCAGCAGCGCCAGGTACCAAGAGACCCAGTACTTC. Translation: CASSARYQETQYF.

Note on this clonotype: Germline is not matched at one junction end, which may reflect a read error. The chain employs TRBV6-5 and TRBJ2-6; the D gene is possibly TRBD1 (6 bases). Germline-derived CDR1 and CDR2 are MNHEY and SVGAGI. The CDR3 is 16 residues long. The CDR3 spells CDSRPRQDSGANVLTF. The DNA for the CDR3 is TGTGACAGCAGGCCCCGACAGGATTCTGGGGCCAACGTCCTGACTTTC.

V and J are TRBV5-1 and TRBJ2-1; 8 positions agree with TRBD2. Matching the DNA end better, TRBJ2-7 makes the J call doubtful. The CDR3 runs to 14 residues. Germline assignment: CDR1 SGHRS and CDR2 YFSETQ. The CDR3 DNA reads TGCGCCAGCAGCTCTACCGGGGGGGTGAACGAGCAGTACTTC. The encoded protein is CASSSTGGVNEQYF.

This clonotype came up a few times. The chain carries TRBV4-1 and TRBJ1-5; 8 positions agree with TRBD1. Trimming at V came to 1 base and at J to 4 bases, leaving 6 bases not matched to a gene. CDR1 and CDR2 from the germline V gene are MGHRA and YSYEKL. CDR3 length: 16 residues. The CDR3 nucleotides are TGCGCCAGCAGCCAAGTGACAGGGGAGGTGAATCAGCCCCAGCATTTT. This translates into CASSQVTGEVNQPQHF.